The rows below give T cell receptor beta chains drawn from one sample of a study of radiation and T cells in renal cell carcinoma. Measured with immunoSEQ multiplex PCR; TCRdb has only the in-frame clones, and not every one. This table has 150,000 to 200,000 clones, approximately 90% appearing once. The sequencing here drew on blood, taken from a patient whose treatment included radiotherapy and nephrectomy. Receptors were obtained from a woman between 50 and 59 years old with renal cell carcinoma. Each CDR3 is given with its conserved first and last residue. D genes are given only for firm matches. Part of the rows lack a size; the others show once, few, many or a class for expanded clones.

J: TRBJ1-3; size: .; V: TRBV19; D: .; CDR3: CASSMAPSGNTIYF; DNA: TGTGCCAGTAGTATGGCACCCTCTGGAAACACCATATATTTT
J: TRBJ2-7; size: .; V: TRBV7-9; D: .; CDR3: CASTWGDSISYEQYF; DNA: TGTGCCAGCACTTGGGGCGACAGTATCTCCTACGAGCAGTACTTC
J: TRBJ1-2; size: .; V: TRBV5-1; D: TRBD1; CDR3: CASSLDPGGDYGYTF; DNA: TGCGCCAGCAGCTTGGATCCAGGGGGCGACTATGGCTACACCTTC
J: TRBJ2-7; size: .; V: TRBV6-6; D: .; CDR3: CASSYLRGYEQYF; DNA: TGTGCCAGCAGTTACCTTAGGGGCTACGAGCAGTACTTC
J: TRBJ1-2; size: .; V: TRBV11-2; D: .; CDR3: CASSLGYGYTF; DNA: TGTGCCAGCAGCTTAGGGTATGGCTACACCTTC
J: TRBJ2-5; size: .; V: TRBV6-6; D: TRBD1; CDR3: CASTRDRGQETQYF; DNA: TGTGCCAGCACCCGAGACAGGGGCCAAGAGACCCAGTACTTC
J: TRBJ1-2; size: once; V: TRBV7-8; D: .; CDR3: CASSLEARGPAYGYTF; DNA: TGTGCCAGCAGCTTAGAAGCTCGGGGACCCGCCTATGGCTACACCTTC
J: TRBJ1-2; size: .; V: TRBV7-6; D: TRBD1; CDR3: CASSLGQGPGYTF; DNA: TGTGCCAGCAGCTTAGGACAGGGGCCTGGCTACACCTTC
J: TRBJ1-2; size: .; V: TRBV7-2; D: .; CDR3: CASSSQGARNYGYTF; DNA: TGTGCCAGCAGCTCCCAAGGAGCGAGAAACTATGGCTACACCTTC
J: TRBJ2-3; size: .; V: TRBV7-2; D: .; CDR3: CASARDLSTDTQYF; DNA: TGTGCCAGCGCCCGGGACCTAAGCACAGATACGCAGTATTTT
J: TRBJ2-1; size: .; V: TRBV7-3; D: .; CDR3: CASSPGDLDEQFF; DNA: TGTGCCAGCAGTCCGGGGGATCTCGATGAGCAGTTCTTC
J: TRBJ2-5; size: .; V: TRBV21-1; D: .; CDR3: CASSKGGTTYQETQYF; DNA: TGTGCCAGCAGCAAAGGGGGGACTACGTACCAAGAGACCCAGTACTTC
J: TRBJ2-1; size: .; V: TRBV30; D: .; CDR3: CALGGTRTFF; DNA: TGTGCCCTGGGAGGGACAAGGACGTTCTTC
J: TRBJ1-1; size: .; V: TRBV5-6; D: .; CDR3: CASSLRRYTEAFF; DNA: TGTGCCAGCAGCTTGCGCCGATACACTGAAGCTTTCTTT